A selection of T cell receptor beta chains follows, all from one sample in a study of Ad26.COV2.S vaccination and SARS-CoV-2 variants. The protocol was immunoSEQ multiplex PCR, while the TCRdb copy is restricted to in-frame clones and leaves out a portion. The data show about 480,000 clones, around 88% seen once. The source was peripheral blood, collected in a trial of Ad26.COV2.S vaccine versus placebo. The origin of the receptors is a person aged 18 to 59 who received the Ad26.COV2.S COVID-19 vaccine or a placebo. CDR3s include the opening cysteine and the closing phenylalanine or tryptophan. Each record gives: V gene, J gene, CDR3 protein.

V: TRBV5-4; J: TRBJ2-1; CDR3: CASSPGLAGVGAFNEQFF
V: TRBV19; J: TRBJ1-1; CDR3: CASSGQGARTEAFF
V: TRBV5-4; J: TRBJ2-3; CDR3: CASTLTSGSGTDTQYF
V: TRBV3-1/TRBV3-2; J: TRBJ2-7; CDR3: CASSQVGDRLTF
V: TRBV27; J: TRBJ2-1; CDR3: CASRAGQGNNEQFF
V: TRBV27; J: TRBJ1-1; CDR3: CASSLRNSMNTEAFF
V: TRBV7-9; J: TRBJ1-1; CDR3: CASSQPSHTEAFF
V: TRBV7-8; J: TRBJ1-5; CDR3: CASSLGSAPRGAHQPQHF
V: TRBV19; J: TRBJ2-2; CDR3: CASQLAGGLIGELFF
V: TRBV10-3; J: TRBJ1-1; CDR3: CATYNWAAGTEAFF
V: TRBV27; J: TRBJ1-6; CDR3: CASSFRGGSPLHF
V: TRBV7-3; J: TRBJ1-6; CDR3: CASSLRQGVRNSPLHF
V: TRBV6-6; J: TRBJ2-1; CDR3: CASSRVMRTVDNEQFF
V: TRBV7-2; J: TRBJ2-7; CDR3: CASSSGPGDEQYF
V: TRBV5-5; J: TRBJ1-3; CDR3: CASRSRGTPSSGNTIYF
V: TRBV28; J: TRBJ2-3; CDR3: CASIPGLAGPTDTQYF
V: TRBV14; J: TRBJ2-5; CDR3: CASSRGGIVETQYF
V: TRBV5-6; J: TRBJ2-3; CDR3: CASSLAPVSLASSTDTQYF
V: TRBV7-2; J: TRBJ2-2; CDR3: CASSWGLWGSGELFF
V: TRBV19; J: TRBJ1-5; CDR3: CASSISGTHQPQHF
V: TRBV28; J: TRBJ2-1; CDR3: CASSFEGLQGNEQFF
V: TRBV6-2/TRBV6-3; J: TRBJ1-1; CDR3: CASSYSDWTTEAFF
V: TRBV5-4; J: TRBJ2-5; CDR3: CASSLDSFQETQYF
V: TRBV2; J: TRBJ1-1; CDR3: CASSGVRGNTEAFF
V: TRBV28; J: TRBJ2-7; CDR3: CASRTPGQLGEQYF
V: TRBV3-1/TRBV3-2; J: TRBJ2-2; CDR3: CASSQPGRQGSGELFF
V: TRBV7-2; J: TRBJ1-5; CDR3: CASSNFEPGIPQHF
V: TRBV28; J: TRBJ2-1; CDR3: CASRGGPGGDEQFF
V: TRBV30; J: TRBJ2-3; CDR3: CAWSVLRLAGGQTGPDTQYF
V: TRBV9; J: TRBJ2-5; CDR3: CASSMRLAGGPGETQYF
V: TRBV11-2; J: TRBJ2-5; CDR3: CASSFNTGRETQYF
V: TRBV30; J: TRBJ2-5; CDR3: CAWSKTRVETQYF
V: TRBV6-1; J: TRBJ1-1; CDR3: CASSETQLNTEAFF
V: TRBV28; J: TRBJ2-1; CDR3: CASSLFASMGTYNEQFF
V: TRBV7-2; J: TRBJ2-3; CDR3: CASSLGGAGPDTQYF
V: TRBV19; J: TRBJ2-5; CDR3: CASSPPPPRGAETQYF
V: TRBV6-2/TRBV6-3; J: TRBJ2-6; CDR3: CASSYGTAGANVLTF
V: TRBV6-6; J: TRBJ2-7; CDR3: CASSRGQGTSYEQYF
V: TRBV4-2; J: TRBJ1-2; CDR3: CASSQSFTYGYTF
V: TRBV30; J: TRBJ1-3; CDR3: CAWLFSGNTIYF
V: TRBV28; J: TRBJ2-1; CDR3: CASKRGGQGEQFF
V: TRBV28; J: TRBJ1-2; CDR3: CASSLDRRGRAATF
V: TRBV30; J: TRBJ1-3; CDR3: CAWNTDRGNTIYF
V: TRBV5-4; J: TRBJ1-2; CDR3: CASSLETANYGYTF
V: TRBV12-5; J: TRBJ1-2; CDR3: CASGFGDGSYGYTF